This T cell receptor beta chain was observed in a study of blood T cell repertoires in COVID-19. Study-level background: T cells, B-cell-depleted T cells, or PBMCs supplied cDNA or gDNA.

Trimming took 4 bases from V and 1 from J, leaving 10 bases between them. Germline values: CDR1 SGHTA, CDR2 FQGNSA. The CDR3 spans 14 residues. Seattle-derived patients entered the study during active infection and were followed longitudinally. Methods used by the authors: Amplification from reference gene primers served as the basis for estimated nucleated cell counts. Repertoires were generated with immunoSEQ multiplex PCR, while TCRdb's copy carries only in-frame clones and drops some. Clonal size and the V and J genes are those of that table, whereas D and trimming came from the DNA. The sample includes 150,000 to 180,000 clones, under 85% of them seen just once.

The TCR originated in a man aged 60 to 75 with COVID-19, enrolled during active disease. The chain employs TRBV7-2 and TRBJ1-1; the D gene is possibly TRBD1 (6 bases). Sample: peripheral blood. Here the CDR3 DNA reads TGTGCCAGCAGCTCAGGGACATGGAACACTGAAGCTTTCTTT. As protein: CASSSGTWNTEAFF. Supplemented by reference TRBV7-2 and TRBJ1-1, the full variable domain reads GAGVSQSPSNKVTEKGKDVELRCDPISGHTALYWYRQSLGQGLEFLIYFQGNSAPDKSGLPSDRFSAERTGGSVSTLTIQRTQQEDSAVYLCASSSGTWNTEAFFGQGTRLTVV.